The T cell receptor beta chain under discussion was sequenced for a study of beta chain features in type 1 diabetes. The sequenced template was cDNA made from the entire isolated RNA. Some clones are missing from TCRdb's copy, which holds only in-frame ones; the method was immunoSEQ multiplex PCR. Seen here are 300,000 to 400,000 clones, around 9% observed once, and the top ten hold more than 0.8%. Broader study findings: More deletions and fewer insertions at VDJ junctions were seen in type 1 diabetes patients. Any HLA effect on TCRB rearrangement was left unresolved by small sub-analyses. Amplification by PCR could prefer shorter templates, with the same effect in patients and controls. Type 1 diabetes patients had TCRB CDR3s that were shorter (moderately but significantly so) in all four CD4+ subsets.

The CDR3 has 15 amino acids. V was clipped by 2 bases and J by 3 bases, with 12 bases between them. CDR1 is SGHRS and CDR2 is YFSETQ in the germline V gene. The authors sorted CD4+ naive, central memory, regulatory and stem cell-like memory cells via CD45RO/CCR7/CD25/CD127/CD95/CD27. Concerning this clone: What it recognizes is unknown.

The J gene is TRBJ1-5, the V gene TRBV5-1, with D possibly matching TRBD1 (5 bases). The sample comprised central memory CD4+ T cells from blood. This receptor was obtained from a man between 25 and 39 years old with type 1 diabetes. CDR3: CASSLGDRFNQPQHF. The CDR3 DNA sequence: TGCGCCAGCAGCTTAGGGGACCGGTTCAATCAGCCCCAGCATTTT.